This T cell receptor (beta chain) was sequenced for a study of blood T cell repertoires in COVID-19. Study summary: Acute and convalescent COVID-19 samples came from the United States, Italy and Spain. T cells, B-cell-depleted T cells, or PBMCs supplied cDNA or gDNA.

Methods used by the authors: Amplification from reference gene primers served as the basis for estimated nucleated cell counts. Only in-frame clones appear in the TCRdb table, and some are missing; sequencing was by immunoSEQ multiplex PCR. V and J calls and clone size follow that table, whereas D and trimming were derived from the DNA. The sample has 300,000 to 400,000 clones; 86% are singletons. Enrolled during active infection, Seattle patients were then followed longitudinally. Material: peripheral blood. The TCR originated in a woman aged 55-70 years with COVID-19, enrolled during active disease.

The CDR3 loop reads CASSPPRRDYGYTF. The DNA for the CDR3 is TGTGCCAGCTCACCACCCCGCAGGGACTATGGCTACACCTTC. The chain couples TRBV18 to TRBJ1-2; possibly TRBD1 for D (5 bases). Germline lookup yields CDR1 KGHSH and CDR2 LQKENI. With 0 bases removed from V and 3 bases from J, the gap between germline ends came to 8 bases. This CDR3 has 14 amino acids.